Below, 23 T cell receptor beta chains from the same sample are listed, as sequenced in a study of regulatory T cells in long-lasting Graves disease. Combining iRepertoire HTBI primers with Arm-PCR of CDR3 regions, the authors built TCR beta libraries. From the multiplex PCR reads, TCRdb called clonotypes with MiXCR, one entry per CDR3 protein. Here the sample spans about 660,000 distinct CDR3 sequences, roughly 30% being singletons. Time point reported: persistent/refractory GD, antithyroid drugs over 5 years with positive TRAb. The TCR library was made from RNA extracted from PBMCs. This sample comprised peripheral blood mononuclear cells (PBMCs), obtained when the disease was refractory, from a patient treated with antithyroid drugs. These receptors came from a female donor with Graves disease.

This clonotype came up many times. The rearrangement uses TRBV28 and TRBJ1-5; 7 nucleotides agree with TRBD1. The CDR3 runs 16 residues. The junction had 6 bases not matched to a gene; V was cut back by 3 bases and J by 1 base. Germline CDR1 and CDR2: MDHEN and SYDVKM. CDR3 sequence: CASSFPGQRSNQPQHF. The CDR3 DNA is TGTGCCAGCAGTTTTCCGGGACAGAGGAGCAATCAGCCCCAGCATTTT.

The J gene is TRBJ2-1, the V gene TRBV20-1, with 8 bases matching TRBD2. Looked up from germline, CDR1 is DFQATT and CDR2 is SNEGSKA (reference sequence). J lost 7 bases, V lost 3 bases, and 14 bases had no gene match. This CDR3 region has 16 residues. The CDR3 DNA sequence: TGCAGTGCTAGGACTCCCTCAGCGGGAGTTAGTAATGAGCAGTTCTTC. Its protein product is CSARTPSAGVSNEQFF.

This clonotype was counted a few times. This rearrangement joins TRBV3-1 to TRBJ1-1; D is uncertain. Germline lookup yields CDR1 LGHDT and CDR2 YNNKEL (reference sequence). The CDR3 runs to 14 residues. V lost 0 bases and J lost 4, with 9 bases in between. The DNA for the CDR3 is TGTGCCAGCAGCCAAGAAGCGGGGTTCACTGAAGCTTTCTTT. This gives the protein CASSQEAGFTEAFF.

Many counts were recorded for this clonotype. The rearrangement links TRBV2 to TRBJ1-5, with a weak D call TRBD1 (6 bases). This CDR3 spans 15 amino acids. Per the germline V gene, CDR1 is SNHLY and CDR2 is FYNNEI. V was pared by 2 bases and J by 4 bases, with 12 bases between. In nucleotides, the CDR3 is TGTGCCAGCAGTGAAAAGGGGGTCTGGAATCAGCCCCAGCATTTT. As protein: CASSEKGVWNQPQHF.

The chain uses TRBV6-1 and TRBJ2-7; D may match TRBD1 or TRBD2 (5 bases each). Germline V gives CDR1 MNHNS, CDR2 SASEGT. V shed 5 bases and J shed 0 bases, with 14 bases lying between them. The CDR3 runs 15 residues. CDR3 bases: TGTGCCAGCAGTACCATCAGGGAGAGCTCCTACGAGCAGTACTTC. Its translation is CASSTIRESSYEQYF.

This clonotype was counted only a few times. This chain's CDR3 is CSAWTSGRAYEQYF. CDR3 bases: TGCAGTGCTTGGACTAGCGGGAGGGCCTACGAGCAGTACTTC. The chain carries TRBV20-1 and TRBJ2-7; 15 positions agree with TRBD2. The CDR3 loop spans 14 amino acids. Germline CDR1 and CDR2: DFQATT and SNEGSKA (reference sequence). V shed 5 bases, J shed 2 bases, and the junction held 1 base outside the gene matches.

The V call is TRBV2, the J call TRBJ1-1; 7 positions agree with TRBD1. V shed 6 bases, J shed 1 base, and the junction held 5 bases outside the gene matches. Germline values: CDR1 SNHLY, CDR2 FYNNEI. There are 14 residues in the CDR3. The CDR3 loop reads CASRGDSQNTEAFF. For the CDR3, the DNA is TGTGCCAGCAGGGGGGACAGCCAGAACACTGAAGCTTTCTTT.

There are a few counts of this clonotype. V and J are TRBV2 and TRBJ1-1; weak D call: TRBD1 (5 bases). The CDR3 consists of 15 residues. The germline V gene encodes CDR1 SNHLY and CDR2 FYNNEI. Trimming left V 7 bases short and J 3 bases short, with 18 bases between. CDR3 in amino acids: CASTLGRLGDTEAFF. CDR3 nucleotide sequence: TGTGCCAGCACGCTGGGACGGCTTGGGGACACTGAAGCTTTCTTT.

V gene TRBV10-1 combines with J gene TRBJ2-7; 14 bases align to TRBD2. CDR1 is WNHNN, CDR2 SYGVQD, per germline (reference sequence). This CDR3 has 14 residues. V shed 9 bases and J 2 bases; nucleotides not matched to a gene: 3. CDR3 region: CASEGLAGAYEQYF. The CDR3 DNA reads TGCGCCAGTGAGGGACTAGCGGGAGCCTACGAGCAGTACTTC.

DNA for the CDR3: TGCAGTGCTGGACGGGCCTCCGACGGGAAAAACATTCAGTACTTC. Translation: CSAGRASDGKNIQYF. The chain has TRBV20-1 and TRBJ2-4; D unresolved. The CDR3 has 15 amino acids. Between the trimmed V and J ends, which lost 5 bases and 4 bases, there was a span of 18 bases. The germline gives CDR1 DFQATT, CDR2 SNEGSKA (reference sequence).

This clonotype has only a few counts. The CDR3 bases are TGTGCCATCAGTGAGAATACGGACGAGCAGTACTTC. Protein sequence: CAISENTDEQYF. This rearrangement joins TRBV10-3 to TRBJ2-7; D not resolved. Germline V gene data show CDR1 as ENHRY and CDR2 as SYGVKD. V lost 2 bases, J lost 5 bases, and 7 bases lay in between. The CDR3 totals 12 residues.

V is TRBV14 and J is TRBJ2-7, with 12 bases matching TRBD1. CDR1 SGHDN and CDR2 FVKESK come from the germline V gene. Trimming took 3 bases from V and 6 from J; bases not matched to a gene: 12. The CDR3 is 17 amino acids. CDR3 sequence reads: CASSQILPGQGAREQYF. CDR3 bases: TGTGCCAGCAGCCAGATCCTACCGGGACAGGGGGCGCGCGAGCAGTACTTC.

The CDR3 sequence: CASSIPGQDNQPQHF. In DNA form, the CDR3 reads TGTGCCAGTAGTATCCCGGGACAGGACAATCAGCCCCAGCATTTT. This rearrangement joins TRBV19 to TRBJ1-5; 8 bases map to TRBD1. This CDR3 spans 15 amino acids. The germline CDR1 and CDR2 sequences are LNHDA and SQIVND (reference sequence). The J segment lost 3 bases and the V segment lost 3 bases, leaving 4 bases of the junction unmatched.

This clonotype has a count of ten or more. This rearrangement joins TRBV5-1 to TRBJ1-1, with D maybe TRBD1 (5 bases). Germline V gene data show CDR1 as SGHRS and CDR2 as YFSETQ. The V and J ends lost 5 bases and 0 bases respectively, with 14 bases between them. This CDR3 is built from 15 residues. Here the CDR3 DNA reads TGCGCCAGCAGGTACGGGGGAGCGGTGAACACTGAAGCTTTCTTT. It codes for CASRYGGAVNTEAFF.

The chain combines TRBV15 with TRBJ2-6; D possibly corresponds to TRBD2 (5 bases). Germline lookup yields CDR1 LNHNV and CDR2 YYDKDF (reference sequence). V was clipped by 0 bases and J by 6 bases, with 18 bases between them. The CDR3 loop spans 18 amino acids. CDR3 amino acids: CATSRDLREAREANVLTF. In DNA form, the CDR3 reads TGTGCCACCAGCAGAGATCTTCGAGAGGCTCGGGAGGCCAACGTCCTGACTTTC. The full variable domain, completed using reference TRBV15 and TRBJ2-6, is DAMVIQNPRYQVTQFGKPVTLSCSQTLNHNVMYWYQQKSSQAPKLLFHYYDKDFNNEADTPDNFQSRRPNTSFCFLDIRSPGLGDTAMYLCATSRDLREAREANVLTFGAGSRLTVL.

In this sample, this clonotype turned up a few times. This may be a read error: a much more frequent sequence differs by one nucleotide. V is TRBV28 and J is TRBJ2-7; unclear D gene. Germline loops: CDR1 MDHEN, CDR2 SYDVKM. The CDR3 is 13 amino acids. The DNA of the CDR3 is TGTGCCGGCAGTGAGGTCAGCTCCTACGAGCAGTACTTC. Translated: CAGSEVSSYEQYF.

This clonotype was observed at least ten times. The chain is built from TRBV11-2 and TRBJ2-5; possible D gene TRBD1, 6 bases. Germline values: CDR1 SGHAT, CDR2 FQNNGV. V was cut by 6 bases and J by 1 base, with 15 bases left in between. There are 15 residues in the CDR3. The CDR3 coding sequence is TGTGCCAGCAGTCCGGATCGGACAGTCCAAGAGACCCAGTACTTC. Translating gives CASSPDRTVQETQYF.

The CDR3 region has the DNA TGTGCCAGCTCACCAAACAGGGAACAACCCTATGGCTACACCTTC. Translation: CASSPNREQPYGYTF. The gene calls are TRBV18 and TRBJ1-2; D possibly corresponds to TRBD1 (6 bases). From germline, CDR1 is KGHSH and CDR2 LQKENI. Trimming left V 2 bases short and J 4 bases short, with 14 bases between. CDR3 length: 15 amino acids.

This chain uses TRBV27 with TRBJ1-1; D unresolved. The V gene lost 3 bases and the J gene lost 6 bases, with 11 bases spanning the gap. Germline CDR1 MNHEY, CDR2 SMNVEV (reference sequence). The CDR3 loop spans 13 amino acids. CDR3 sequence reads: CASSFLLGSEAFF. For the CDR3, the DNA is TGTGCCAGCAGTTTCTTACTTGGATCTGAAGCTTTCTTT.

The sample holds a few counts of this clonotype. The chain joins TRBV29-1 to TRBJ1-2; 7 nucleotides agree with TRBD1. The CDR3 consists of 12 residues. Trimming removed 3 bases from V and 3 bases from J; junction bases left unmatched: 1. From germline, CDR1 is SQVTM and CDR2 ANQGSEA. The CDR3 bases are TGCAGCGTTGAGGGACAGTACTATGGCTACACCTTC. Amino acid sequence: CSVEGQYYGYTF.

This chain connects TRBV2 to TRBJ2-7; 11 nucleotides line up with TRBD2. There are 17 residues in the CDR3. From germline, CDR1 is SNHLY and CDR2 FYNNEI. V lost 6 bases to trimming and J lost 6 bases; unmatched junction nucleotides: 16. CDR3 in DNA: TGTGCCAGCAGACCCCCGGTGGGACTAGCGGAGACCCGCGAGCAGTACTTC. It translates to CASRPPVGLAETREQYF.

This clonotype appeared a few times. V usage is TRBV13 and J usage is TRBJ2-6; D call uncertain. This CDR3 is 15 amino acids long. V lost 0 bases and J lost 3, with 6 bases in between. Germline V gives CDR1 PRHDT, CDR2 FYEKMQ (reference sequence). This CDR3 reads CASSLGSGGANVLTF. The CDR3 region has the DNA TGTGCCAGCAGCTTAGGGTCAGGTGGGGCCAACGTCCTGACTTTC.

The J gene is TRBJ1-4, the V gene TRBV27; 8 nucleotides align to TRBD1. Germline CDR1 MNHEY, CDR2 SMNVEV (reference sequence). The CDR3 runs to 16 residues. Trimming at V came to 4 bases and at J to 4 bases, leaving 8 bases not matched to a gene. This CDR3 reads CASSSIGTGLNEKLFF. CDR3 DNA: TGTGCCAGCAGTTCCATCGGGACAGGCCTTAATGAAAAACTGTTTTTT.